This is a list of T cell receptor beta chains from one sample in a study of early T cells in non-severe SARS-CoV-2 infection. From the 5' RACE reads, TCRdb called clonotypes with MiXCR, one entry per CDR3 protein. The sample yields around 62,000 distinct CDR3 sequences, around 4.7% seen once. What was sequenced was whole blood. The receptors derive from an adult who was a healthcare worker with PCR-confirmed SARS-CoV-2 infection or an uninfected control (not recorded which). CDR3s include the opening cysteine and the closing phenylalanine or tryptophan. Size tells how often a clone was seen (once, few, many) or the class of an expanded clone, and some rows leave it out.

clone size	J gene	V gene	CDR3 protein
many	TRBJ2-7	TRBV5-1	CASSLGTSGVLYEQYF
few	TRBJ2-1	TRBV5-1	CASMEDGYNEQFF
few	TRBJ1-1	TRBV24-1	CATSDWSGRKNTEAFF
many	TRBJ2-6	TRBV20-1	CSASEQGFGLGANVLTF
many	TRBJ1-2	TRBV20-1	CSARGGYGYTF
many	TRBJ2-7	TRBV30	CAWRFGGYEQYF
many	TRBJ1-6	TRBV4-3	CASSQDRQLQAPLHF
many	TRBJ2-1	TRBV7-9	CASRSRAYEQFF
many	TRBJ2-1	TRBV11-1	CASSLGLAGNNEQFF
many	TRBJ2-1	TRBV7-8	CASSPPLYNEQFF
many	TRBJ2-2	TRBV12-3/TRBV12-4	CASSPRTSGVGELFF
many	TRBJ1-2	TRBV4-1	CASSQEPVYGYTF
many	TRBJ2-3	TRBV6-2/TRBV6-3	CASSYGGAIADTQYF
many	TRBJ1-2	TRBV20-1	CSVDSGPGDFYGYTF
many	TRBJ2-7	TRBV29-1	CSAGTSGSYEQYF
NA	TRBJ2-7	TRBV4-3	CASSQDRNIYEQYF
NA	TRBJ1-2	TRBV7-9	CASSLATGHGYTF
many	TRBJ2-6	TRBV10-3	CAISESTPGISSGANVLTF
few	TRBJ2-3	TRBV7-9	CASQLGLAGSDTQYF
NA	TRBJ1-1	TRBV28	CASRSEVSRDRDWQPEAFF
NA	TRBJ2-7	TRBV28	CASRISGDLAWRQYF
NA	TRBJ2-2	TRBV29-1	CSVGGLTNTGELFF
many	TRBJ2-4	TRBV7-2	CASSLVRAGGSKNIQYF
many	TRBJ2-1	TRBV27	CASSPSYTSVDEQFF
many	TRBJ2-1	TRBV24-1	CATSFGGGVEQFF
many	TRBJ2-1	TRBV29-1	CSVPDRANNEQFF
few	TRBJ1-3	TRBV10-3	CAKASGGGNTIYF
few	TRBJ2-5	TRBV5-4	CASNPTLAGGGETQYF
NA	TRBJ2-7	TRBV21-1	CASSRRQGEYF
few	TRBJ2-7	TRBV7-9	CASSAWTYEQYF
few	TRBJ1-1	TRBV7-2	CASSREQGAYTEAFF
NA	TRBJ1-6	TRBV25-1	CASSEGTGFDSYNSPLHF
many	TRBJ1-2	TRBV4-2	CASSQGLGAEGYTF
NA	TRBJ2-3	TRBV6-1	CASRASADSQYF
few	TRBJ2-7	TRBV27	CASRDRNSGWSYEQYF
NA	TRBJ2-1	TRBV20-1	CSAADVNGDSLQQFF
many	TRBJ2-3	TRBV7-9	CASSLTGGRSTDTQYF
many	TRBJ1-6	TRBV7-3	CASRQGPNSPLHF
many	TRBJ2-3	TRBV20-1	CSARGGARITDTQYF
many	TRBJ1-1	TRBV7-2	CASRTNMNTEAFF